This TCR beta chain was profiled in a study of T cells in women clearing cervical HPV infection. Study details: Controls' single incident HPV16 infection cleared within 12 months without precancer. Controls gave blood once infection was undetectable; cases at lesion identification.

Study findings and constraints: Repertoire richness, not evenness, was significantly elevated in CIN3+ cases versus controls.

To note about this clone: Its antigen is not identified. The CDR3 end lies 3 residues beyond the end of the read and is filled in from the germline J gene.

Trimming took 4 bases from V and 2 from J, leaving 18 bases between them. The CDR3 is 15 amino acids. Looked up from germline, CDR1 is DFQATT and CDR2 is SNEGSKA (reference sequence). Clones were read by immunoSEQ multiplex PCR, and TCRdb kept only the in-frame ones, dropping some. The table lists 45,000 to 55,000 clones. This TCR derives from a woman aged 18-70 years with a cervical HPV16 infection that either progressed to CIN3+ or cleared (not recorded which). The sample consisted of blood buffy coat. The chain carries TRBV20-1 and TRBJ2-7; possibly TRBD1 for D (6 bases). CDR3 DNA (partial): TGCAGTGCTAAAGGAGCGTGGGCAGGGGCCTACGAG. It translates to CSAKGAWAGAYE. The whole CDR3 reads CSAKGAWAGAYEQYF.